The T cell receptor (beta chain) under discussion was sequenced for a study of blood T cell repertoires in COVID-19 (dated by TCRdb to the early 2020s). The study in broad terms: Samples covering the acute and convalescent phases of COVID-19 were provided by collaborators in the United States, Italy and Spain. The prospective study material was composed of cDNA or gDNA derived from T cells, B-cell-depleted T cells, or PBMCs. The repertoires were released in a freely available public database meant as a resource for research on the immune response to SARS-CoV-2. Samples were obtained from the ongoing ImmuneRACE study (first 160 participants) and from over 1,000 subjects provided by 6 global collaborators. Deeply sampled blood TCRbeta repertoires from subjects exposed to, actively infected with, or recovered from COVID-19 were included in the dataset. Sample metadata almost always included a de-identified subject ID, COVID-19 status, age in years and sex. Where HLA class I and class II types were available, the types were taken from metadata supplied by the sample provider, not from assay-based typing. The investigation overall reported the following: Clinical and demographic metadata were provided uncurated, with the amount varying by source and participant.

Deletion took 1 base off V and 7 bases off J, with a span of 9 bases between the germline ends. The CDR3 has 13 amino acids, counting the end cysteine and phenylalanine. Only the CDR3 DNA stays, 39 bases, in frame from base 1. In the germline V gene, CDR1 corresponds to SGHRS and CDR2 to YFSETQ. Remarks on this clone: Its binding antigen is unknown. The input lacks base qualities; no much larger clone sits a single base away.

The immunoSEQ Assay, a bias-controlled multiplex PCR, was used to amplify TCRbeta CDR3 regions from genomic DNA. As for the original processing: Nucleated cell counts per sample were estimated from amplification of reference gene primers within the assay. To quantify the absolute abundance of each unique TCRbeta CDR3 rearrangement, sequence reads were collapsed and filtered. For each sample, productive Simpson clonality was calculated as the square root of Simpson's diversity index over productive rearrangements. Not all clones reach the TCRdb copy of this immuneACCESS table, which keeps in-frame sequences only. Checked studies attribute under half of the gap to unresolved V genes and leave the rest unexplained. The V and J calls and clone size come from that table; D and trimming were worked out from the DNA. This sample lists about 210,000 clones; roughly four fifths were detected once. Jointly, the top ten make up about 12% of the sample.

Whole blood was collected in K2EDTA tubes by collaborating institutions according to the institutions' own protocols. Collaborator samples were shipped for TCRbeta analysis as frozen whole blood, isolated PBMCs, or DNA extracted from either sample type. The material sequenced was peripheral blood. The V gene is TRBV5-1 and the J gene is TRBJ2-1; the D gene remains uncertain. The clonotype originates from a woman in her forties with acute or convalescent COVID-19. The CDR3 in this case is CASSLIERNEQFF. The DNA reads as follows: TGCGCCAGCAGCTTGATTGAGAGGAATGAGCAGTTCTTC.